The TCR beta chain under discussion was sequenced for a study of naive and memory T cell subsets. Study conclusions and caveats: Activation and differentiation may alter RNA-based TCR counts. Naive repertoires, especially CD8, held a few larger clonotypes, possibly memory cells re-expressing CD45RA. The power law exponent of TCR abundance differed between naive and memory cells.

After the first PCR, alpha and beta chain libraries were processed separately. Cells stained for CD3, CD4, CD8, CD45RA and CD27 were sorted into four subsets. V gave up 6 bases and J gave up 0 bases, with 11 bases separating them. CDR1 and CDR2 from the germline V gene are MNHEY and SVGEGT. There are 14 residues in the CDR3. The beta constant-region primer was an equimolar mix of two oligonucleotides covering TRBC1 and TRBC2. Nested alpha and beta constant-region primers with the SP2 primer drove four PCR rounds on ligated cDNA. TCRdb re-called the UMI-ligation and nested PCR reads with MiXCR, one entry per CDR3 protein. The profile shows 95,000 to 110,000 distinct CDR3 sequences, more than 12% of them singletons. This clonotype was seen a few times. The target antigen is unknown.

This receptor was taken from a human donor in good health. The chain combines TRBV6-2 or TRBV6-3 with TRBJ1-1; D is unresolved. The sample was naive CD8+ T cells from blood. The CDR3 loop is CASRNGPMNTEAFF. The CDR3 DNA reads as TGTGCCAGCAGGAATGGACCGATGAACACTGAAGCTTTCTTT.